This TCR beta chain was captured in a study of T cell responses to AZD1222 COVID-19 vaccine. The study's findings and limits: Baseline seropositivity characterized only 5 or 6 AZD1222 recipients. Vaccine-associated CD4 TCRs spanned spike, dominant at 160-218 and 743-854.

The method was immunoSEQ multiplex PCR; TCRdb's version includes in-frame clones alone and lacks a portion of them. The table lists fewer than 90,000 clones, 88% of them singletons. The CDR3 covers 15 residues. The germline V gene encodes CDR1 MNHEY and CDR2 SVGAGI. V dropped 1 base and J dropped 5; count of bases not matched to a gene: 5. Second-dose groups at about 4 or about 12 weeks were pooled. Points on this clone: Antigen: not known.

V gene TRBV6-5 combines with J gene TRBJ1-1, with 9 bases matching TRBD1. The sample consisted of peripheral blood, taken 28 days after the second AZD1222 dose. The receptor's source is an adult who received the AZD1222 COVID-19 vaccine. CDR3 residues: CASSYFRDRVTEAFF. In nucleotides, the CDR3 is TGTGCCAGCAGTTACTTCCGGGACAGGGTAACTGAAGCTTTCTTT.